This T cell receptor beta chain was sequenced in a study of T-cell memory formation after mild COVID-19. Background on the study: TCR clusters largely stayed donor specific.

The V and J ends lost 3 bases and 5 bases respectively, with 20 bases between them. The CDR3 is 16 amino acids. Germline V lookup: CDR1 SGDLS, CDR2 YYNGEE. A note on this clonotype: Its antigen is not identified.

TCRdb redid the calling of the 5' RACE reads with MiXCR, one entry per CDR3 protein. The table lists some 290,000 distinct CDR3 sequences, 15% to 20% of them singletons. Overall study findings and caveats: Of the contracting clones, CD4+ ones lay mainly in CM and EM, and CD8+ ones in EMRA. Cross-reactive memory seemingly joined, as some responding clones were found in pre-infection memory.

The sequence was obtained from a man aged 18 to 30 who had mild COVID-19 (a few samples of this study predate the infection). Cell type and time point are not known. The chain combines TRBV9 with TRBJ1-2; TRBD1 is a possible D gene (5 bases). Sequencing input: PBMCs or a T cell subset sorted from them (not recorded which). This CDR3 reads CASSGVNRVEGYGYTF. CDR3 DNA sequence: TGTGCCAGCAGCGGAGTAAACCGGGTCGAGGGGTATGGCTACACCTTC.